The present entry profiles one T cell receptor beta chain with its context. Its specificity is unknown. These data belong to a study of OX40 agonist ivuxolimab in advanced cancers. Study results and caveats: Among the lowest peripheral clonal expansion occurred in 0.1-3.0 mg/kg partial responders. Expanded clones were, on average, more numerous among CD8+ T cells than CD4+. What antigens the expanded peripheral T cells recognized was never established.

The ends were cut back, 10 bases at V and 8 bases at J, with 20 bases in the middle. In germline, CDR1 is MDHEN, CDR2 SYDVKM. The CDR3 contains 13 residues. Using immunoSEQ multiplex PCR, the repertoire was profiled, and TCRdb retains in-frame clones only, with some absent. The sample gives around 80,000 clones, more than 75% of which show up once; 2% to 3% is in the top ten. The input for sequencing was CD4+ or CD8+ T cells sorted from blood, taken in a trial of the OX40 agonist ivuxolimab. The chain recombines TRBV28 with TRBJ1-2; D is undetermined. The receptor's source is an adult with an advanced solid tumor such as melanoma, head and neck, liver or kidney cancer. The CDR3 DNA reads TGTGCCACCTATACCTCAACGTCCCTCGGCTACACCTTC. Translating gives CATYTSTSLGYTF.